This T cell receptor beta chain was identified in a study of blood T cell repertoires in COVID-19. A note on this clone: Sequence at one end of the junction differs from germline and may be a read error.

The CDR3 extends over 19 amino acids. Germline assignment: CDR1 SGHRS and CDR2 YFSETQ. Sequenced by immunoSEQ multiplex PCR; TCRdb stores in-frame clones only, minus some. The sample yields about 420,000 clones, 80% to 90% seen once. The receptor was derived from a young man with COVID-19, enrolled during active disease. Sequences were obtained from peripheral blood. The chain combines TRBV5-1 with TRBJ2-4, with TRBD2 matching 14 bases. CDR3 sequence: CASSPGGLAGGGPKSIQYF. CDR3 coding DNA: TGCGCCAGCAGCCCCGGTGGACTAGCGGGGGGAGGACCAAAAAGCATTCAGTACTTC.